The clone carrying this T cell receptor (beta chain) was picked up a small number of times. Its antigen is undetermined. This CDR3 has 17 amino acids. Per germline, CDR1 LGHNA and CDR2 YSLEER. V was pared by 1 base and J by 4 bases, with 14 bases between. The data belong to a study of cytomegalovirus exposure and HLA in healthy donors. For the study at large: T cells numbering around 200 million yielded 117 million unique TCR beta sequences in an earlier analysis. Regarding the study as a whole: Donors were assumed by presence/absence analyses to have roughly uniform sequencing depth. Data from an earlier analysis indicated that most TCR beta V segments were productive either about 90% or about 30% of the time. The only immune exposure information that was available was CMV serostatus.

The PCR ran on 60 Vbeta and 13 Jbeta primers. Some clones are missing from TCRdb's copy, which holds only in-frame ones; the method was immunoSEQ multiplex PCR. The sample consists of 80,000 or so clones, around 84% of them appearing once. This clonotype originated in a man in his forties or fifties in good health and CMV-seronegative. The rearrangement uses TRBV4-3 and TRBJ2-6; the D gene is possibly TRBD1 (6 bases). The sample was PBMCs. The CDR3 region is CASSQGQGYAGANVLTF. DNA of the CDR3: TGCGCCAGCAGCCAAGGGCAGGGGTATGCGGGGGCCAACGTCCTGACTTTC.